The source of this T cell receptor (beta chain) is a study of cytomegalovirus exposure and HLA in healthy donors. Overall study results and limits: Roughly even sequencing depth across donors was the assumption behind the presence/absence analyses. The authors later found HLA-associated TCR beta chains more clonally expanded than equally common others. For most TCR beta V segments, an earlier analysis put the productive rate at about 87% or about 30% of the time.

In germline, CDR1 is MGHRA, CDR2 YSYEKL. Trimming took off 4 bases at V and 7 bases at J, with 20 bases between the two ends. This CDR3 contains 15 residues. Both 60 Vbeta primers and 13 Jbeta primers went into the PCR. The assay was immunoSEQ multiplex PCR, and TCRdb's table has in-frame clones only and misses some. Of under 150,000 clones detected, around 79% appear once; the ten largest clones hold about 3.4%. As to this clone: Its antigen is undetermined.

The sequence was obtained from a female donor in good health and CMV-seronegative. The chain combines TRBV4-1 with TRBJ2-7, with D possibly matching TRBD2 (5 bases). The material sequenced was PBMCs. This CDR3 reads CASSLTEGMSWEQYF. The CDR3 nucleotides are TGCGCCAGCAGCCTTACAGAGGGAATGTCGTGGGAGCAGTACTTC.